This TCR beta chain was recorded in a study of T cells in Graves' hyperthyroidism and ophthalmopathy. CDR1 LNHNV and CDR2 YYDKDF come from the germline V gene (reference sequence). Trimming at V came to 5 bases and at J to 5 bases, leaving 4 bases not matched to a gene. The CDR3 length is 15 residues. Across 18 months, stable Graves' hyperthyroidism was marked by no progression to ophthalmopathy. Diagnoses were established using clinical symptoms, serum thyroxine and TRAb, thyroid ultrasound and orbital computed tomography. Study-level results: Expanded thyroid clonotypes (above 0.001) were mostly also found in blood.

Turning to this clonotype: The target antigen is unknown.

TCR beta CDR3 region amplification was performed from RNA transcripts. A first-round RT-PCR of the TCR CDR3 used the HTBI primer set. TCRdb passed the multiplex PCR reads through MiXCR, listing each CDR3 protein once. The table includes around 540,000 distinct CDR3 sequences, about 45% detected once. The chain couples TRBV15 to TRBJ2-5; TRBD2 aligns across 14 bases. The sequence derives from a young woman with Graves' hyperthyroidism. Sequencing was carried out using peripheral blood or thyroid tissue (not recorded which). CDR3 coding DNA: TGTGCCACCAGCCGGCGACTAGCGGGAGGGGAGACCCAGTACTTC. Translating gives CATSRRLAGGETQYF.